The sequence of this TCR beta chain was determined in a study of T cell changes during pregnancy in multiple sclerosis. TCRdb's table, derived via immunoSEQ multiplex PCR, lists solely in-frame clones and lacks some. The sample holds roughly 93,000 clones, 75% to 95% seen once. J gave up 4 bases and V 5 bases, and 12 bases lay outside the gene matches. The germline V gene encodes CDR1 LNHDA and CDR2 SQIVND (reference sequence). CDR3 length: 19 amino acids. Sequenced here: peripheral blood, sampled before pregnancy. V and J are TRBV19 and TRBJ2-2, with 14 bases aligning to TRBD2. The receptor was isolated from a female donor with multiple sclerosis, enrolled in a pregnancy study. The CDR3, as DNA: TGTGCCAGTAGTCCACTAAGGACTAGCGGGGGGCCCGTCACCGGGGAGCTGTTTTTT. It is translated as CASSPLRTSGGPVTGELFF.